Shown below are 32 T cell receptor beta chains from a single sample sequenced in a study of blood T cell repertoires in COVID-19. Sequencing was performed with immunoSEQ multiplex PCR; in TCRdb, only in-frame clones are kept and a portion is missing. Here the sample spans approximately 160,000 clones, approximately 87% being singletons. The sequencing input was peripheral blood. These receptors were taken from a woman aged 70 to 79 with acute or convalescent COVID-19.

This clone was detected once. This CDR3 is CASSLALGGPNLNSPLHF. The CDR3 DNA is TGTGCCAGCAGCTTAGCGCTTGGGGGCCCGAACCTTAATTCACCCCTCCACTTT. This chain uses TRBV7-2 with TRBJ1-6, with D perhaps TRBD1 (6 bases). Trimming removed 0 bases at V and 6 bases at J, with 18 bases between. This CDR3 has 18 residues. Germline V gives CDR1 SGHTA, CDR2 FQGNSA.

The chain couples TRBV5-4 to TRBJ1-2, with 7 bases matching TRBD1. Per germline, CDR1 SGHNT and CDR2 YYREEE (reference sequence). The CDR3 spans 17 residues. V was clipped by 4 bases and J by 6 bases; unmatched bases: 18. The CDR3 DNA is TGTGCCAGCAGCCCGGGCCCCCTAACGACAGGGATGAATGGCTACACCTTC. Encoded protein: CASSPGPLTTGMNGYTF.

The rearrangement joins TRBV18 to TRBJ2-5; 9 bases map to TRBD1. Per germline, CDR1 KGHSH and CDR2 LQKENI. V trimming: 1 base; J trimming: 5 bases; junction bases outside the gene matches: 8. The CDR3 length is 16 residues. CDR3 bases: TGTGCCAGCTCACCACTCAGGGACAGGGATTCGGAGACCCAGTACTTC. Encoded protein: CASSPLRDRDSETQYF.

This chain links TRBV6-1 with TRBJ1-6; the D gene is possibly TRBD1 (6 bases). The CDR3 loop spans 17 amino acids. Deletions cut 1 base from V and 5 bases from J, with 15 bases between. Germline V lookup: CDR1 MNHNS, CDR2 SASEGT. The CDR3 spells CASSEEPWDTNNSPLHF. CDR3 in DNA: TGTGCCAGCAGTGAAGAACCTTGGGACACTAATAATTCACCCCTCCACTTT.

The chain has TRBV30 and TRBJ1-5; D might be TRBD1 (6 bases). V was cut by 1 base and J by 6 bases, with 16 bases left in between. The CDR3 covers 15 residues. Germline CDR1 GTSNPN, CDR2 SVGIG (reference sequence). The CDR3 is CAWSEGAGGFQPQHF. CDR3 nucleotide sequence: TGTGCCTGGAGTGAGGGTGCGGGGGGCTTTCAGCCCCAGCATTTT.

This clone showed up just once. The CDR3 loop is CASSPPSKSSYEQYF. CDR3 nucleotide sequence: TGTGCCAGCAGCCCCCCTAGTAAATCCTCCTACGAGCAGTACTTC. This sequence joins TRBV3-1 (or the pseudogene TRBV3-2) and TRBJ2-7; no firm D call. Germline V gene data show CDR1 as LGHDT and CDR2 as YNNKEL (reference sequence). The CDR3 has 15 residues. V lost 4 bases to trimming and J lost 0 bases, with 13 bases between them.

This sequence joins TRBV6-4 and TRBJ2-1; tentatively, D is TRBD2 (7 bases). This CDR3 is 13 amino acids long. Germline V lookup: CDR1 MRHNA, CDR2 SNTAGT. Trimming took off 4 bases at V and 8 bases at J, with 12 bases between the two ends. This CDR3 reads CASSATGRDEQFF. In DNA form, the CDR3 reads TGTGCCAGCAGTGCTACAGGGAGGGATGAGCAGTTCTTC.

The rearrangement links TRBV5-4 to TRBJ2-3, with D perhaps TRBD1 (6 bases). Per germline, CDR1 SGHNT and CDR2 YYREEE (reference sequence). The CDR3 extends over 15 amino acids. V shed 1 base and J shed 0 bases, with 9 bases lying between them. The CDR3 is CASSLTGISTDTQYF. The CDR3 DNA sequence: TGTGCCAGCAGCTTGACAGGGATCAGCACAGATACGCAGTATTTT.

This chain links TRBV4-3 with TRBJ1-5, with D perhaps TRBD1 (5 bases). The CDR3 is made up of 15 amino acids. V lost 0 bases, J lost 7 bases, and 13 bases lay in between. CDR1 is LGHNA and CDR2 is YSLEER in the germline V gene. CDR3 loop: CASSQDPRSGQPQHF. DNA for the CDR3: TGCGCCAGCAGCCAAGATCCCAGGTCAGGGCAGCCCCAGCATTTT.

The rearrangement uses TRBV4-3 and TRBJ1-6, with D perhaps TRBD1 (5 bases). The CDR3 is 16 amino acids. Germline V gene data show CDR1 as LGHNA and CDR2 as YSLEER. V lost 1 base, J lost 7 bases, and 14 bases lay in between. DNA for the CDR3: TGCGCCAGCAGCCAAGTTCAGGGAAGTGGAAATTCACCCCTCCACTTT. Translated: CASSQVQGSGNSPLHF.

The chain recombines TRBV3-1 (or the pseudogene TRBV3-2) with TRBJ1-5; D gene uncertain. Trimming shortened V by 1 base and J by 6 bases, and 7 bases separated the two germline ends. Germline assignment: CDR1 LGHDT and CDR2 YNNKEL (reference sequence). The CDR3 spans 13 residues. CDR3 sequence: CASSQAGGQPQHF. CDR3 bases: TGTGCCAGCAGCCAAGCGGGAGGTCAGCCCCAGCATTTT.

The gene calls are TRBV11-2 and TRBJ2-2; 8 bases map to TRBD1. Per the germline V gene, CDR1 is SGHAT and CDR2 is FQNNGV. The length of the CDR3 is 14 residues. V shed 6 bases and J 13 bases; nucleotides not matched to a gene: 13. The CDR3 DNA follows: TGTGCCAGCAGTTTCGGACAGGGACCACCAGGGCTGTTTTTT. It is translated as CASSFGQGPPGLFF.

CDR3 nucleotide sequence: TGTGCCATCAGCGGGACAGGAGCCCTTTACGAGCAGTACTTC. The encoded protein is CAISGTGALYEQYF. This chain connects TRBV10-3 to TRBJ2-7; 8 bases agree with TRBD1. Germline trimming cut 6 bases from V and 4 bases from J; bases unmatched to any gene: 8. The CDR3 totals 14 residues. Germline-derived CDR1 and CDR2 are ENHRY and SYGVKD.

The chain recombines TRBV28 with TRBJ1-5; 7 bases align to TRBD1. This CDR3 region has 16 residues. With V trimmed by 3 bases and J by 7 bases, 12 bases remained unmatched. Looked up from germline, CDR1 is MDHEN and CDR2 is SYDVKM. CDR3 sequence (DNA): TGTGCCAGCAGTTTTCAGACAGGGAAGGGTTTACAGCCCCAGCATTTT. It specifies CASSFQTGKGLQPQHF. The variable domain in full, completed from reference TRBV28 and TRBJ1-5, reads DVKVTQSSRYLVKRTGEKVFLECVQDMDHENMFWYRQDPGLGLRLIYFSYDVKMKEKGDIPEGYSVSREKKERFSLILESASTNQTSMYLCASSFQTGKGLQPQHFGDGTRLSIL.

The genes are TRBV7-9 and TRBJ2-2, with 7 bases matching TRBD2. V lost 5 bases to trimming and J lost 7 bases; unmatched junction nucleotides: 13. This CDR3 has 16 amino acids. The V gene's germline CDR1 is SEHNR and CDR2 FQNEAQ (reference sequence). In nucleotides, the CDR3 is TGTGCCAGCAGCGCAGGGAGGGCCTCTTTTAGCGGGGAGCTGTTTTTT. This sequence encodes CASSAGRASFSGELFF.

This clone came up once. The genes are TRBV7-9 and TRBJ2-3; 10 nucleotides align to TRBD2. The length of the CDR3 is 17 residues. V trimming: 3 bases; J trimming: 3 bases; junction bases outside the gene matches: 9. Germline V lookup: CDR1 SEHNR, CDR2 FQNEAQ (reference sequence). Here the CDR3 reads CASSFSSGSQRTDTQYF. DNA for the CDR3: TGTGCCAGCAGCTTTTCTAGCGGGAGCCAAAGGACAGATACGCAGTATTTT.

Here the CDR3 DNA reads TGTGCCTGTAGTCGCGTCGGTTTCAAAAACCTAGCCTACGAGCAGTACTTC. Translation: CACSRVGFKNLAYEQYF. The chain recombines TRBV30 with TRBJ2-7; D remains ambiguous. Germline V gene sequence: CDR1 GTSNPN, CDR2 SVGIG (reference sequence). The CDR3 has 17 amino acids. Trimming took off 6 bases at V and 2 bases at J, with 26 bases between the two ends.

The chain couples TRBV2 to TRBJ2-7, with D possibly TRBD1 on 5 matching bases. The V gene lost 9 bases and the J gene lost 1 base, with 13 bases spanning the gap. This CDR3 has 13 amino acids. CDR1 is SNHLY, CDR2 FYNNEI, per germline. The CDR3 protein is CASRGTASYEQYF. The CDR3 DNA reads as TGTGCCAGTAGGGGAACTGCTTCCTACGAGCAGTACTTC.

This clone was recorded only once. The CDR3 DNA reads TGCGCCAGCAGCCTTAAAGGGGGAGCGTCCTACAATGAGCAGTTCTTC. It specifies CASSLKGGASYNEQFF. This chain joins TRBV5-1 and TRBJ2-1; D perhaps matches TRBD1 (6 bases). Trimming stripped 4 bases from V and 1 base from J, with 15 bases between. CDR1 and CDR2 (germline): SGHRS, YFSETQ. CDR3 length: 16 residues.

The CDR3 reads CASSFRQGALQPQHF. CDR3 coding DNA: TGTGCCAGCAGCTTTAGACAGGGGGCACTTCAGCCCCAGCATTTT. The rearrangement joins TRBV7-8 to TRBJ1-5; TRBD1 aligns across 10 bases. The V gene end was trimmed by 3 bases and the J gene end by 6 bases; junction bases not matched to a gene: 5. CDR1 and CDR2 from the germline V gene are SGHVS and FQNEAQ. The CDR3 length is 15 residues.

V is TRBV7-8 and J is TRBJ1-2, with D uncertain. CDR3 length equals 13 residues. Germline loops: CDR1 SGHVS, CDR2 FQNEAQ. V shed 2 bases and J shed 2 bases, with 6 bases lying between them. This CDR3 reads CASSLSRNYGYTF. In DNA form, the CDR3 reads TGTGCCAGCAGCTTATCCCGGAACTATGGCTACACCTTC.

The rearrangement links TRBV6-2 or TRBV6-3 to TRBJ2-7; 7 bases are shared with TRBD1. V lost 2 bases, J lost 2 bases, and 9 bases stayed unmatched. CDR3 size: 16 residues. Germline CDR1 MNHEY, CDR2 SVGEGT. DNA for the CDR3: TGTGCCAGCAGTTACCCCTCCCGGACAGGCGCCTACGAGCAGTACTTC. Translating gives CASSYPSRTGAYEQYF.

The CDR3 nucleotides read TGCGCCAGCAGCCGGGAAACAGGGATTACTTCACCCCTCCACTTT. Translation gives CASSRETGITSPLHF. The chain links TRBV4-3 to TRBJ1-6, with D possibly matching TRBD1 (6 bases). The CDR3 contains 15 residues. Germline CDR1 and CDR2: LGHNA and YSLEER. Trimming took off 4 bases at V and 9 bases at J, with 16 bases between the two ends.

The chain carries TRBV20-1 and TRBJ2-1; 7 bases are a match to TRBD2. Germline CDR1 DFQATT, CDR2 SNEGSKA (reference sequence). Unmatched junction bases numbered 9, after V lost 3 bases and J lost 10 bases. The CDR3 sequence is 13 residues long. The DNA of the CDR3 is TGCAGTGCTAGTTTTGCGGGAGTGCCCGAGCAGTTCTTC. It specifies CSASFAGVPEQFF.

J is TRBJ1-4 and V is TRBV4-1; 9 bases are shared with TRBD1. Germline V gene data show CDR1 as MGHRA and CDR2 as YSYEKL. The CDR3 runs 16 residues. V shed 4 bases, J shed 5 bases, and the junction held 8 bases outside the gene matches. CDR3 region: CASSRGQGMRNEKLFF. The CDR3 DNA reads TGCGCCAGCAGCCGCGGACAGGGGATGCGAAATGAAAAACTGTTTTTT.

This clone was counted only a few times. V and J are TRBV7-2 and TRBJ1-1; 9 nucleotides align to TRBD1. Germline V gene data show CDR1 as SGHTA and CDR2 as FQGNSA. This CDR3 region has 17 residues. Trimming removed 2 bases from V and 1 base from J; junction bases left unmatched: 8. CDR3 in amino acids: CASSLRIPGQGNTEAFF. The CDR3 region has the DNA TGTGCCAGCAGCTTACGGATACCGGGACAGGGGAACACTGAAGCTTTCTTT.

The chain joins TRBV7-2 to TRBJ2-3, with 8 nucleotides matching TRBD2. There are 16 residues in the CDR3. Unmatched junction bases numbered 10, after V lost 6 bases and J lost 2 bases. Germline V CDR1 and CDR2: SGHTA, FQGNSA. The CDR3 protein is CASRISPGGSTDTQYF. The CDR3 DNA reads TGTGCCAGCAGGATAAGTCCGGGGGGGTCCACAGATACGCAGTATTTT.

The chain has TRBV30 and TRBJ2-4, with a weak D call TRBD1 (7 bases). Per germline, CDR1 GTSNPN and CDR2 SVGIG (reference sequence). V was cut by 3 bases and J by 0 bases, with 12 bases left in between. This CDR3 spans 15 amino acids. CDR3 coding DNA: TGTGCCTGGAGCGGGGGACAGAGAGCCAAAAACATTCAGTACTTC. It codes for CAWSGGQRAKNIQYF.

The chain couples TRBV2 to TRBJ1-6, with TRBD1 matching 7 bases. V dropped 7 bases and J dropped 6; count of bases not matched to a gene: 6. Looked up from germline, CDR1 is SNHLY and CDR2 is FYNNEI. The CDR3 runs to 14 residues. The CDR3 coding sequence is TGTGCCAGCAAGATGACAGGGTTTAATTCACCCCTCCACTTT. Amino acid sequence: CASKMTGFNSPLHF.

J is TRBJ1-2 and V is TRBV4-3, with D possibly being TRBD1 (5 bases). CDR1 is LGHNA, CDR2 YSLEER, per germline. Trimming removed 4 bases at V and 4 bases at J, with 13 bases between. The CDR3 contains 14 residues. CDR3 in amino acids: CASSRAGRSYGYTF. CDR3 DNA: TGCGCCAGCAGCCGAGCGGGACGGAGCTATGGCTACACCTTC.

The genes are TRBV28 and TRBJ2-1; the match to TRBD1 covers 8 bases. The ends lost 8 bases at V and 1 base at J; junction bases unmatched: 1. Germline assignment: CDR1 MDHEN and CDR2 SYDVKM. This CDR3 contains 13 residues. In DNA form, the CDR3 reads TGTGCCAGCCGACAGGGGTCCTACAATGAGCAGTTCTTC. Protein product: CASRQGSYNEQFF.

There are a few counts of this clone. This chain links TRBV18 with TRBJ1-1, with D unclear. The CDR3 runs 14 residues. V was cut by 3 bases and J by 1 base, with 9 bases left in between. The germline CDR1 and CDR2 sequences are KGHSH and LQKENI. Here the CDR3 DNA reads TGTGCCAGCTCACCGCCACACAGGAACACTGAAGCTTTCTTT. Its translation: CASSPPHRNTEAFF. The full variable domain, its missing parts supplied by reference TRBV18 and TRBJ1-1, is NAGVMQNPRHLVRRRGQEARLRCSPMKGHSHVYWYRQLPEEGLKFMVYLQKENIIDESGMPKERFSAEFPKEGPSILRIQQVVRGDSAAYFCASSPPHRNTEAFFGQGTRLTVV.